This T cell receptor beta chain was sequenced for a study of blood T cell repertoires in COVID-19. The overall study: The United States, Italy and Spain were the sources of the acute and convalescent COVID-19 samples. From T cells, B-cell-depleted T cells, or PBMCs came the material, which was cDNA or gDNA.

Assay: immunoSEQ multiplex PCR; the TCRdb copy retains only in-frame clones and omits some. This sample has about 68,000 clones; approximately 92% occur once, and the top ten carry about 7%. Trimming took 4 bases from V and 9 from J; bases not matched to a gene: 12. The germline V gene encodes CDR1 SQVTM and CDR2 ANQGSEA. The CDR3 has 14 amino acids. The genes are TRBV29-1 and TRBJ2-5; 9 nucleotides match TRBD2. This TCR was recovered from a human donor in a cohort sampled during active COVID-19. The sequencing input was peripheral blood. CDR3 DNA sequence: TGCAGCGTTGGGCTTATAGCGGGGGAGGGGGCCCAGTACTTC. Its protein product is CSVGLIAGEGAQYF.